Below are 20 T cell receptor beta chains sequenced from a single sample in a study of blood T cell repertoires in COVID-19. Sequenced by immunoSEQ multiplex PCR; TCRdb stores in-frame clones only, minus some. The repertoire holds about 86,000 clones, with under 85% as singletons. The sample consisted of peripheral blood. The receptor source for this set is a man between 70 and 80 years old with acute or convalescent COVID-19.

The chain couples TRBV10-3 to TRBJ2-3, with D possibly matching TRBD2 (5 bases). With 8 bases removed from V and 4 bases from J, the gap between germline ends came to 16 bases. CDR3 length: 14 amino acids. Germline V gives CDR1 ENHRY, CDR2 SYGVKD. The CDR3 DNA reads as TGTGCCATCGGAGGCTCCCTTCGCGCAGATACGCAGTATTTT. Amino acid sequence: CAIGGSLRADTQYF.

This clone was found once. This sequence joins TRBV6-2 or TRBV6-3 and TRBJ1-5; D is possibly TRBD1 (5 bases). The V end lost 2 bases, the J end lost 11 bases, and 13 bases lay between the germline ends. From germline, CDR1 is MNHEY and CDR2 SVGEGT. The CDR3 runs 13 residues. CDR3 sequence reads: CASSYNHGRAQHF. CDR3 in DNA: TGTGCCAGCAGTTACAACCACGGCAGGGCCCAGCATTTT.

The chain is built from TRBV5-6 and TRBJ1-6; a weak D match, TRBD1 (5 bases). The CDR3 has 15 residues. Germline V gene data show CDR1 as SGHDT and CDR2 as YYEEEE. V lost 1 base and J lost 7, with 12 bases in between. CDR3 nucleotides: TGTGCCAGCAGCTTGAACAGGATGCCAAATTCACCCCTCCACTTT. It specifies CASSLNRMPNSPLHF.

This sequence joins TRBV6-2 or TRBV6-3 and TRBJ2-3; 15 positions agree with TRBD2. J gave up 2 bases and V 0 bases, and 3 bases lay outside the gene matches. Germline V gene lookup returns CDR1 MNHEY and CDR2 SVGEGT. There are 18 residues in the CDR3. The CDR3 is CASSYSGTSGGLTDTQYF. The CDR3 DNA reads TGTGCCAGCAGTTACTCGGGGACTAGCGGGGGGCTCACAGATACGCAGTATTTT.

In its sample, this clone was seen many times. The V call is TRBV3-1 (or the pseudogene TRBV3-2), the J call TRBJ1-1, with TRBD1 matching 7 bases. V was pared by 4 bases and J by 0 bases, with 2 bases of the junction left unmatched. The CDR3 extends over 14 amino acids. The germline V gene has CDR1 LGHDT and CDR2 YNNKEL (reference sequence). CDR3 bases: TGTGCCAGCAGCCCAGGACAGGTGAACACTGAAGCTTTCTTT. This codes for CASSPGQVNTEAFF.

CDR3 in DNA: TGTGCCAGCAGCTCAACAGGGGGTAACACTGAAGCTTTCTTT. It codes for CASSSTGGNTEAFF. The V and J genes are TRBV7-9 and TRBJ1-1; 8 bases are a match to TRBD1. Trimming removed 4 bases from V and 2 bases from J; junction bases left unmatched: 3. The CDR3 has 14 amino acids. The V gene's germline CDR1 is SEHNR and CDR2 FQNEAQ (reference sequence).

The table lists this clone with a few counts. The chain uses TRBV19 and TRBJ2-7; 10 positions match TRBD2. Per the germline V gene, CDR1 is LNHDA and CDR2 is SQIVND (reference sequence). The CDR3 is made up of 14 amino acids. J was trimmed by 0 bases and V by 4 bases; bases with no gene match: 0. CDR3 sequence (DNA): TGTGCCAGTAGTAGACTAGCGGGCTCCTACGAGCAGTACTTC. Translating it yields CASSRLAGSYEQYF.

The chain recombines TRBV5-1 with TRBJ2-1; D is unclear. The germline V gene has CDR1 SGHRS and CDR2 YFSETQ. The CDR3 is made up of 14 amino acids. V gave up 1 base and J gave up 3 bases, with 8 bases separating them. CDR3 amino acids: CASSLNSIYNEQFF. The CDR3 DNA reads as TGCGCCAGCAGCTTGAACTCCATCTACAATGAGCAGTTCTTC.

The chain uses TRBV7-8 and TRBJ1-3, with D possibly TRBD1 on 6 matching bases. This CDR3 has 16 residues. Trimming shortened V by 5 bases and J by 1 base, and 15 bases separated the two germline ends. Germline values: CDR1 SGHVS, CDR2 FQNEAQ. In DNA, the CDR3 is TGTGCCAGCAGCCCCCAAATCAGGGGTTCTGGAAACACCATATATTTT. Its translation is CASSPQIRGSGNTIYF.

This chain uses TRBV18 with TRBJ1-1; 10 bases align to TRBD1. Germline V CDR1 and CDR2: KGHSH, LQKENI. Trimming took 6 bases from V and 5 from J; bases not matched to a gene: 3. The CDR3 spans 13 residues. The CDR3 DNA is TGTGCCAGCTCCGACAGGGGGCAAACTGAAGCTTTCTTT. Its protein product is CASSDRGQTEAFF.

The chain joins TRBV2 to TRBJ2-5, with 10 bases that match TRBD1. CDR1 is SNHLY and CDR2 is FYNNEI in the germline V gene. The V and J ends lost 5 bases and 2 bases, in that order; junction bases with no gene match: 8. The CDR3 spans 16 residues. CDR3 nucleotide sequence: TGTGCCAGCAGTCGACAGGGGGCGTTAGGGCAAGAGACCCAGTACTTC. This sequence encodes CASSRQGALGQETQYF.

This clone was counted once. The chain uses TRBV7-2 and TRBJ1-5, with 8 bases aligning to TRBD1. V shed 1 base, J shed 3 bases, and the junction held 5 bases outside the gene matches. This CDR3 has 16 residues. Germline CDR1 and CDR2: SGHTA and FQGNSA. CDR3 sequence: CASSLGGTGINQPQHF. The DNA of the CDR3 is TGTGCCAGCAGCTTAGGCGGGACAGGAATCAATCAGCCCCAGCATTTT.

This chain joins TRBV11-2 and TRBJ1-4, with D unresolved. V dropped 1 base and J dropped 5 bases, with 11 bases sitting between them. Germline V gene sequence: CDR1 SGHAT, CDR2 FQNNGV. The CDR3 runs to 15 residues. As DNA, the CDR3 is TGTGCCAGCAGCTTAGGTGGAGGGAGCAATGAAAAACTGTTTTTT. Amino acids: CASSLGGGSNEKLFF.

V usage is TRBV5-5 and J usage is TRBJ2-5; 8 nucleotides line up with TRBD2. The V gene end was trimmed by 4 bases and the J gene end by 5 bases; junction bases not matched to a gene: 13. CDR1 and CDR2 from the germline V gene are SGHKS and YYEKEE (reference sequence). CDR3 length: 16 residues. The CDR3 bases are TGTGCCAGCAGCGCCTTTACTAGCGGAGGAGGGGAGACCCAGTACTTC. This codes for CASSAFTSGGGETQYF.

The chain joins TRBV10-1 to TRBJ1-2, with D unresolved. Germline assignment: CDR1 WNHNN and CDR2 SYGVQD (reference sequence). This CDR3 region has 13 residues. V was shortened by 0 bases and J by 8 bases, with 10 bases between the two germline ends. The CDR3 sequence: CASSESAVGGYTF. In nucleotides, the CDR3 is TGCGCCAGCAGTGAGTCGGCAGTCGGGGGCTACACCTTC.

The J gene is TRBJ2-1, the V gene TRBV24-1; 9 positions agree with TRBD1. Germline CDR1 reads KGHDR; CDR2 reads SFDVKD. V lost 3 bases to trimming and J lost 7 bases; unmatched junction nucleotides: 3. The CDR3 covers 14 residues. CDR3 region: CATSDGTGNNEQFF. The DNA of the CDR3 is TGTGCCACCAGTGATGGGACAGGGAATAATGAGCAGTTCTTC.

V and J are TRBV10-3 and TRBJ1-3; 7 bases match TRBD1. CDR1 and CDR2 (germline): ENHRY, SYGVKD. After removal of 6 bases from V and 0 bases from J, the junction contained 5 bases not matched to a gene. CDR3 length: 15 amino acids. The CDR3 nucleotides read TGTGCCATCAGGCGACAGGGATCCTCTGGAAACACCATATATTTT. Its translation: CAIRRQGSSGNTIYF.

The gene calls are TRBV5-1 and TRBJ1-1, with 9 bases fitting TRBD1. CDR3 length: 15 residues. Germline CDR1 SGHRS, CDR2 YFSETQ. Trimming at V came to 3 bases and at J to 4 bases, leaving 7 bases not matched to a gene. CDR3 sequence: CASSSVTGGLTEAFF. The CDR3 region has the DNA TGCGCCAGCAGCTCAGTCACAGGGGGCCTCACTGAAGCTTTCTTT.

This chain connects TRBV7-2 to TRBJ1-5; D call uncertain. Germline V lookup: CDR1 SGHTA, CDR2 FQGNSA. The V end was cut by 4 bases, the J end by 2 bases, with 9 bases between. The CDR3 contains 14 residues. The CDR3 protein is CASSSSGGNQPQHF. CDR3 sequence (DNA): TGTGCCAGCAGCTCATCGGGTGGCAATCAGCCCCAGCATTTT.

The V call is TRBV9, the J call TRBJ2-5, with 9 bases identical to TRBD2. J lost 4 bases, V lost 4 bases, and 11 bases had no gene match. This CDR3 has 16 amino acids. The germline gives CDR1 SGDLS, CDR2 YYNGEE. CDR3 protein: CASSPGPSGVSETQYF. In DNA form, the CDR3 reads TGTGCCAGCAGCCCGGGGCCTAGCGGGGTTTCAGAGACCCAGTACTTC.